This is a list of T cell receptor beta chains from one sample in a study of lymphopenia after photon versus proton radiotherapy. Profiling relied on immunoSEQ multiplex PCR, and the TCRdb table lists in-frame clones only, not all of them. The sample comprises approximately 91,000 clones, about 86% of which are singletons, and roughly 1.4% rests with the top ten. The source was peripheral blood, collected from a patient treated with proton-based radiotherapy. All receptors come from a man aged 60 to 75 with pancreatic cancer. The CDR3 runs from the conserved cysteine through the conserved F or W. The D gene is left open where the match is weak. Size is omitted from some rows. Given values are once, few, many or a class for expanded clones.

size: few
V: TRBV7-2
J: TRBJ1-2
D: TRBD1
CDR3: CASSRQGSYGYTF
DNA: TGTGCCAGCAGCCGACAGGGAAGTTATGGCTACACCTTC

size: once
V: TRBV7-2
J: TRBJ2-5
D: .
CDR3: CASSYPPGPRVGIKETQYF
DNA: TGTGCCAGCAGCTATCCTCCGGGACCCCGGGTAGGAATAAAAGAGACCCAGTACTTC

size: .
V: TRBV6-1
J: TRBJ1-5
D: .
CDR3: CASSGSSGPLKNQPQHF
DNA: TGTGCCAGCAGTGGATCGTCGGGACCGTTAAAAAATCAGCCCCAGCATTTT

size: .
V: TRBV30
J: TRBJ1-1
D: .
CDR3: CAWSPRGVFPEAFF
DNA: TGTGCCTGGAGCCCTAGGGGGGTTTTCCCTGAAGCTTTCTTT

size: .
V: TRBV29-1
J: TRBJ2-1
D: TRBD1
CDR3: CSVKSWRQGTNEQFF
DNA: TGCAGCGTAAAGAGTTGGAGACAGGGTACAAATGAGCAGTTCTTC

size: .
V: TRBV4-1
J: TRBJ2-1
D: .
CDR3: CASSQSNHLQNDEQFF
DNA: TGCGCCAGCAGTCAATCTAATCACCTACAGAACGATGAGCAGTTCTTC

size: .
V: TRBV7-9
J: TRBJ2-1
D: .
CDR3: CASSLAAGVSYNEQFF
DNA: TGTGCCAGCAGCTTAGCTGCCGGAGTATCCTACAATGAGCAGTTCTTC

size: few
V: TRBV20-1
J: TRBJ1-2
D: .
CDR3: CSVTWGYTF
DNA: TGCAGTGTCACGTGGGGCTACACCTTC

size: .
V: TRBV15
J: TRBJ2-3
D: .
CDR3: CATSRDLQDTQYF
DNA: TGTGCCACCAGCAGAGACCTGCAAGATACGCAGTATTTT

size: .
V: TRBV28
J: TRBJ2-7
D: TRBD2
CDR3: CASSLLLAGPYEQYF
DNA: TGTGCCAGCAGTTTGCTGCTAGCGGGACCCTACGAGCAGTACTTC

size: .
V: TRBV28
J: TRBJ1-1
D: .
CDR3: CASSLNLVPGYFF
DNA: TGTGCCAGCAGTCTCAACTTGGTTCCAGGATATTTCTTT

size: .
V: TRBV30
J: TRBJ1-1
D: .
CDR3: CAWSARGTEAFF
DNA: TGTGCCTGGAGCGCCCGAGGCACTGAAGCTTTCTTT

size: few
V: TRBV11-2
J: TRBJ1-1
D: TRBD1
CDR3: CASSSLQGARTEAFF
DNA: TGTGCCAGCAGCTCCCTACAGGGGGCGCGCACTGAAGCTTTCTTT

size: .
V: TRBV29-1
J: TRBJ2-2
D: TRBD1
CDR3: CSVAPQGRSNTGELFF
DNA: TGCAGCGTTGCCCCACAGGGGCGATCGAACACCGGGGAGCTGTTTTTT

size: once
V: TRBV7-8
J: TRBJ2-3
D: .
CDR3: CASSLVSAGGTDTQYF
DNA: TGTGCCAGCAGCTTAGTATCGGCGGGTGGCACAGATACGCAGTATTTT

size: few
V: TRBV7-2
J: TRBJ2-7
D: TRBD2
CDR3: CASSRPGTSGGGPYEQYF
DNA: TGTGCCAGCAGCCGTCCCGGGACTAGCGGGGGGGGCCCCTACGAGCAGTACTTC